Each of the 30 T cell receptor beta chains below was sequenced from the same sample in a study of shared clonotypes between healthy human individuals. Repertoires were generated with immunoSEQ multiplex PCR, while TCRdb's copy carries only in-frame clones and drops some. This table has some 1,100,000 clones, about 84% appearing once. The sample was memory CD4+ T cells from PBMCs. Subset specified: CD45RA-negative fraction. Every receptor here comes from a man younger than 35 in good health. Some clones in this sample may be carry-over from other donors' samples.

The chain employs TRBV2 and TRBJ1-4; maybe TRBD1 (6 bases). The germline V and J ends were trimmed by 5 bases and 5 bases, with 15 bases remaining between them. This CDR3 is 15 amino acids long. Germline CDR1 SNHLY, CDR2 FYNNEI. CDR3 loop: CASSRMGQMNEKLFF. Here the CDR3 DNA reads TGTGCCAGCAGTCGGATGGGACAAATGAATGAAAAACTGTTTTTT.

This clone has more than one count but fewer than ten. J is TRBJ2-5 and V is TRBV5-8; 9 positions match TRBD1. CDR3 size: 15 residues. Germline loops: CDR1 SGHTS, CDR2 YDEGEE. Trimming removed 5 bases from V and 1 base from J; junction bases left unmatched: 6. Here the CDR3 DNA reads TGTGCCAGCAGTCGACTGGACAGGGGCCAAGAGACCCAGTACTTC. Protein sequence: CASSRLDRGQETQYF.

This sequence joins TRBV5-1 and TRBJ2-3; 9 bases agree with TRBD1. The J segment lost 5 bases and the V segment lost 3 bases, leaving 4 bases of the junction unmatched. The germline CDR1 and CDR2 sequences are SGHRS and YFSETQ. The CDR3 contains 14 residues. This CDR3 is CASSSGQGIDTQYF. The CDR3, as DNA: TGCGCCAGCAGCTCCGGACAGGGGATAGATACGCAGTATTTT.

This chain joins TRBV5-1 and TRBJ2-1; 12 bases match TRBD2. The V gene end was trimmed by 2 bases and the J gene end by 7 bases; junction bases not matched to a gene: 16. Germline loops: CDR1 SGHRS, CDR2 YFSETQ. The CDR3 is 19 residues long. The CDR3 protein is CASSLGGLAGGPGQNEQFF. CDR3 DNA sequence: TGCGCCAGCAGCTTAGGAGGGCTAGCGGGAGGGCCAGGCCAGAATGAGCAGTTCTTC.

This clone turned up a few times. This rearrangement joins TRBV4-1 to TRBJ1-5; D gene uncertain. Between the trimmed V and J ends, which lost 1 base and 4 bases, there was a span of 11 bases. The CDR3 is made up of 15 amino acids. Germline V lookup: CDR1 MGHRA, CDR2 YSYEKL. DNA of the CDR3: TGCGCCAGCAGCCAAGCCCCCGTGGGGAATCAGCCCCAGCATTTT. Translating gives CASSQAPVGNQPQHF.

For this clone: The same CDR3 can be traced to other DNA sequences in this sample. The V call is TRBV19, the J call TRBJ2-3; TRBD2 aligns across 9 bases. Germline CDR1 LNHDA, CDR2 SQIVND (reference sequence). J was trimmed by 5 bases and V by 3 bases; bases with no gene match: 6. The CDR3 has 15 residues. CDR3 sequence reads: CASSIGGRAVDTQYF. The CDR3 DNA is TGTGCCAGTAGTATTGGCGGGAGGGCCGTAGATACGCAGTATTTT.

V and J are TRBV2 and TRBJ2-2; 7 bases fit TRBD1. This CDR3 comprises 13 residues. Germline loops: CDR1 SNHLY, CDR2 FYNNEI. Germline trimming cut 5 bases from V and 4 bases from J; bases unmatched to any gene: 1. CDR3 sequence (DNA): TGTGCCAGCAGTTACAGGGGCACCGGGGAGCTGTTTTTT. The encoded protein is CASSYRGTGELFF.

This clone occurred a few times. J is TRBJ2-1 and V is TRBV15; D might be TRBD1 or TRBD2, each matching 6 bases. V lost 3 bases and J 2 bases, leaving 23 bases between the germline ends. This CDR3 region has 19 residues. CDR1 is LNHNV, CDR2 YYDKDF, per germline (reference sequence). CDR3 residues: CATSSLWGDHREPYNEQFF. DNA for the CDR3: TGTGCCACCAGCAGTCTCTGGGGGGATCACAGGGAGCCCTACAATGAGCAGTTCTTC.

The chain couples TRBV10-3 to TRBJ2-7; D remains ambiguous. Trimming took off 5 bases at V and 3 bases at J, with 8 bases between the two ends. The CDR3 spans 12 residues. Germline-derived CDR1 and CDR2 are ENHRY and SYGVKD. The CDR3 sequence: CAISYSSYEQYF. CDR3 coding DNA: TGTGCCATCAGTTATAGCAGCTACGAGCAGTACTTC.

About this clone itself: The sample carries other DNA sequences with the same CDR3. This sequence joins TRBV5-1 and TRBJ1-4; TRBD1 is a possible D gene (5 bases). The V gene's germline CDR1 is SGHRS and CDR2 YFSETQ. This CDR3 region has 13 residues. Trimming removed 5 bases at V and 8 bases at J, with 13 bases between. Here the CDR3 reads CASSSAGLEKLFF. CDR3 coding DNA: TGCGCCAGCAGTTCTGCAGGGTTAGAAAAACTGTTTTTT.

V and J are TRBV6-5 and TRBJ2-7; the match to TRBD2 covers 11 bases. The V gene's germline CDR1 is MNHEY and CDR2 SVGAGI. CDR3 size: 16 residues. V shed 4 bases and J 2 bases; nucleotides not matched to a gene: 7. The CDR3: CASSSILAGVPYEQYF. CDR3 DNA: TGTGCCAGCAGTTCCATACTAGCGGGAGTGCCCTACGAGCAGTACTTC.

The rearrangement uses TRBV28 and TRBJ1-4, with 8 bases fitting TRBD1. With V trimmed by 8 bases and J by 2 bases, 4 bases remained unmatched. CDR1 is MDHEN, CDR2 SYDVKM, per germline. There are 14 residues in the CDR3. As DNA, the CDR3 is TGTGCCAGCGCCACAGGGGGGACTAATGAAAAACTGTTTTTT. Amino acid sequence: CASATGGTNEKLFF.

The rearrangement links TRBV2 to TRBJ2-1; 12 nucleotides line up with TRBD2. The V and J ends lost 5 bases and 9 bases, in that order; junction bases with no gene match: 8. The CDR3 loop spans 15 amino acids. Germline CDR1 reads SNHLY; CDR2 reads FYNNEI. The CDR3 region has the DNA TGTGCCAGCAGTAGACTAGCGGGAGCGGTAAGTGAGCAGTTCTTC. Residues: CASSRLAGAVSEQFF.

The V and J genes are TRBV6-5 and TRBJ2-3; the D is unclear. This CDR3 has 13 residues. V was clipped by 6 bases and J by 4 bases, with 11 bases between them. The germline gives CDR1 MNHEY, CDR2 SVGAGI. The CDR3 DNA reads TGTGCCAGCAGGTCCCACGGACCAGATACGCAGTATTTT. It specifies CASRSHGPDTQYF.

This sequence joins TRBV9 and TRBJ2-5; either TRBD1 or TRBD2 may supply D (6 bases each). V dropped 2 bases and J dropped 5 bases, with 16 bases sitting between them. Germline CDR1 and CDR2: SGDLS and YYNGEE. There are 15 residues in the CDR3. This CDR3 is CASSVGGGSRETQYF. DNA for the CDR3: TGTGCCAGCAGCGTGGGGGGCGGTAGTCGGGAGACCCAGTACTTC.

The chain joins TRBV7-2 to TRBJ2-1; 8 bases map to TRBD2. J lost 1 base, V lost 8 bases, and 7 bases had no gene match. The germline V gene encodes CDR1 SGHTA and CDR2 FQGNSA. The CDR3 is made up of 15 amino acids. In DNA form, the CDR3 reads TGTGCCAGCGCCCTTAGCGGGATTTCCTACAATGAGCAGTTCTTC. Translating gives CASALSGISYNEQFF.

The chain carries TRBV19 and TRBJ2-5; 9 bases are a match to TRBD1. CDR1 is LNHDA, CDR2 SQIVND, per germline (reference sequence). The CDR3 is made up of 12 amino acids. Here the CDR3 DNA reads TGTGCTACAGGGGGCGCGTGGGAGACCCAGTACTTC. Residues: CATGGAWETQYF.

The rearrangement joins TRBV7-2 to TRBJ2-3, with TRBD2 matching 7 bases. V trimming: 2 bases; J trimming: 4 bases; junction bases outside the gene matches: 6. The germline V gene has CDR1 SGHTA and CDR2 FQGNSA. CDR3 size: 15 residues. DNA for the CDR3: TGTGCCAGCAGCTTAACCCAGGGAGGGGCAGATACGCAGTATTTT. Amino acid sequence: CASSLTQGGADTQYF.

This clone has at least ten counts. The CDR3 nucleotides are TGTGCCAGCAGCTTAGCAGGGGGGGAGTTCTTC. Its translation: CASSLAGGEFF. The chain carries TRBV7-8 and TRBJ2-1, with D possibly being TRBD2 (7 bases). Trimming pared 0 bases from V and 14 bases from J, leaving 8 bases between. Per the germline V gene, CDR1 is SGHVS and CDR2 is FQNEAQ. There are 11 residues in the CDR3. The whole variable domain, remainder taken from reference TRBV7-8 and TRBJ2-1, is GAGVSQSPRYKVAKRGQDVALRCDPISGHVSLFWYQQALGQGPEFLTYFQNEAQLDKSGLPSDRFFAERPEGSVSTLKIQRTQQEDSAVYLCASSLAGGEFFGPGTRLTVL.

The rearrangement uses TRBV21-1 and TRBJ2-1. TRBV21-1 corresponds to a pseudogene. The CDR3 sequence is 16 residues long. This CDR3 reads CASSKEFGDPNNEQFF. The CDR3 DNA sequence: TGTGCCAGCAGCAAAGAATTTGGGGACCCCAACAATGAGCAGTTCTTC.

The J gene is TRBJ2-7, the V gene TRBV7-2; D is perhaps TRBD1 or TRBD2 (5 bases each). V was shortened by 6 bases and J by 2 bases, with 17 bases between the two germline ends. The CDR3 runs 15 residues. Germline loops: CDR1 SGHTA, CDR2 FQGNSA. The CDR3, as DNA: TGTGCCAGCAGGGCCCCCGGGACGGTAGCCTACGAGCAGTACTTC. It encodes CASRAPGTVAYEQYF.

The rearrangement joins TRBV5-1 to TRBJ1-2, with TRBD1 matching 7 bases. V lost 2 bases, J lost 7 bases, and 11 bases stayed unmatched. The CDR3 is 15 residues long. The V gene's germline CDR1 is SGHRS and CDR2 YFSETQ. The CDR3 nucleotides read TGCGCCAGCAGCTTTAGGAACAGGGGAGACCGTGGCTACACCTTC. Its protein is CASSFRNRGDRGYTF.

The V gene is TRBV10-3, the J gene TRBJ2-1; no clear D. The germline V gene encodes CDR1 ENHRY and CDR2 SYGVKD. This CDR3 comprises 12 residues. V was clipped by 4 bases and J by 7 bases, with 8 bases between them. Written as DNA, the CDR3 is TGTGCCATCAGTGGAGTTTTGAATGAGCAGTTCTTC. Encoded protein: CAISGVLNEQFF.

This chain uses TRBV6-1 with TRBJ2-1; 12 nucleotides line up with TRBD1. CDR1 is MNHNS, CDR2 SASEGT, per germline. V shed 6 bases, J shed 7 bases, and the junction held 4 bases outside the gene matches. The CDR3 spans 14 residues. The CDR3 spells CASRGTGGKNEQFF. The CDR3 DNA follows: TGTGCCAGCAGAGGGACAGGGGGCAAAAATGAGCAGTTCTTC.

This clone has a single count. V and J are TRBV6-1 and TRBJ2-2; TRBD2 might be the D (5 bases). Trimming stripped 7 bases from V and 7 bases from J, with 13 bases between. There are 13 residues in the CDR3. Germline-derived CDR1 and CDR2 are MNHNS and SASEGT. For the CDR3, the DNA is TGTGCCAGCATGGGAGACGGTTACGGGGAGCTGTTTTTT. Translating it yields CASMGDGYGELFF.

The chain is built from TRBV7-2 and TRBJ2-7; possibly TRBD2 for D (5 bases). CDR3 length: 13 amino acids. Germline lookup yields CDR1 SGHTA and CDR2 FQGNSA. The germline V and J ends were trimmed by 5 bases and 6 bases, with 14 bases remaining between them. CDR3 in DNA: TGTGCCAGCAGCCTGAGGACTCGACGCGAGCAGTACTTC. It codes for CASSLRTRREQYF.

This chain uses TRBV27 with TRBJ1-1, with D unclear. The V gene's germline CDR1 is MNHEY and CDR2 SMNVEV (reference sequence). V lost 4 bases and J lost 1, with 16 bases in between. There are 16 residues in the CDR3. The CDR3 DNA follows: TGTGCCAGCAGTTCCCCCCCCGGACGGTGGAACACTGAAGCTTTCTTT. Translation: CASSSPPGRWNTEAFF.

A word on this clone: A far larger clone is only one base removed, so a read error is likely. This CDR3 is also generated by other DNA sequences in the sample. The chain combines TRBV7-6 with TRBJ2-5; D not resolved. The CDR3 covers 12 residues. Per germline, CDR1 SGHVS and CDR2 FNYEAQ. The ends were cut back, 5 bases at V and 0 bases at J, with 4 bases in the middle. The CDR3 here is CASSRYQETQYF. The CDR3 coding sequence is TGTGCCAGCAGCCGGTACCAAGAGACCCAGTACTTC.

This clone has a single count. The rearrangement joins TRBV18 to TRBJ1-2; TRBD1 aligns across 9 bases. The germline gives CDR1 KGHSH, CDR2 LQKENI. The V segment lost 3 bases and the J segment 6 bases; nucleotides outside the gene matches: 8. This CDR3 is built from 15 residues. The CDR3 DNA reads as TGTGCCAGCTCACCTAACTCCGGACAGGGGAATGGCTACACCTTC. This translates into CASSPNSGQGNGYTF. Full variable domain (rest looked up from reference TRBV18 and TRBJ1-2): NAGVMQNPRHLVRRRGQEARLRCSPMKGHSHVYWYRQLPEEGLKFMVYLQKENIIDESGMPKERFSAEFPKEGPSILRIQQVVRGDSAAYFCASSPNSGQGNGYTFGSGTRLTVV.

V usage is TRBV27 and J usage is TRBJ1-5; TRBD1 might be the D (5 bases). V gave up 3 bases and J gave up 9 bases, with 12 bases separating them. Germline V CDR1 and CDR2: MNHEY, SMNVEV (reference sequence). This CDR3 has 13 amino acids. The CDR3 loop is CASSLVRGWPQHF. CDR3 nucleotides: TGTGCCAGCAGTTTGGTAAGGGGATGGCCCCAGCATTTT.